This TCR beta chain was retrieved from a study of graft-versus-host responses after intestinal transplantation. The CDR3 is 16 residues long. Sequencing used immunoSEQ multiplex PCR; TCRdb keeps in-frame clones, though not all of them. The table has some 21,000 clones, about a third seen once. The authors seeded 200,000 CFSE-labeled responder cells together with 200,000 irradiated stimulator cells tagged with violet dye. This clone showed up just a few times. The origin of this receptor is a human patient who received an intestinal transplant. The chain links TRBV21-1 to TRBJ2-3; whether TRBD2, the table's D call, matches the DNA was not checked. TRBV21-1 corresponds to a pseudogene. The material sequenced was alloreactive CD8+ T cells from a mixed lymphocyte reaction culture, taken before intestinal transplant. Subset noted: CFSE-low proliferating T cells sorted from roughly six-day pre-transplant mixed lymphocyte reaction (GvH or HvG direction). The DNA of the CDR3 is TGTGCCAGCAGCAAATCTAGGCCGACTAGCACAGATACGCAGTATTTT. Protein product: CASSKSRPTSTDTQYF.